This TCR beta chain appears in the sequencing data of a study of beta chain features in type 1 diabetes. Germline CDR1 reads MNHNY; CDR2 reads SVGAGI (reference sequence). Trimming shortened V by 2 bases and J by 3 bases, and 11 bases separated the two germline ends. CDR3 length: 14 amino acids. Comments on this clone: Antigen unknown.

Isolated RNA was reverse transcribed in full, so expressed TCRB transcripts were sequenced. Profiling relied on immunoSEQ multiplex PCR, and the TCRdb table lists in-frame clones only, not all of them. The profile shows hundreds of thousands of clones, 11% to 15% of them singletons. Sorting of CD4+ naive, central memory, regulatory and stem cell-like memory cells was performed via CD45RO/CCR7/CD25/CD127/CD95/CD27. General observations from the study: For type 1 diabetes patients, VDJ junctions showed fewer insertions and more deletions. In all four CD4+ subsets, TCRB CDR3 length was significantly, moderately reduced in type 1 diabetes. Compared to healthy donors, patients appeared to have naive, central memory and Treg TCRB repertoires that were more alike.

The chain has TRBV6-6 and TRBJ2-7, with a tentative D call TRBD1 (5 bases). Sample: naive CD4+ T cells from blood. The origin of this receptor is a woman aged 40 to 50 in good health. The CDR3 reads CASSYEYRHYEQYF. The DNA for the CDR3 is TGTGCCAGCAGTTACGAATACAGGCACTACGAGCAGTACTTC.